This T cell receptor (beta chain) was observed in a study of cytomegalovirus exposure and HLA in healthy donors. Study-wide results and caveats: Association of a missense DCLRE1C variant with TCR beta V- and J-gene trimming was reported in a later analysis.

Regarding this clone: Its antigen is as yet unknown.

The CDR3 contains 12 residues. The germline V and J ends were trimmed by 7 bases and 1 base, with 7 bases remaining between them. The germline CDR1 and CDR2 sequences are ENHRY and SYGVKD. Use of 60 Vbeta and 13 Jbeta primers characterized the PCR. Only in-frame clones appear in the TCRdb table, and some are missing; sequencing was by immunoSEQ multiplex PCR. The sample holds 100,000 to 150,000 clones, roughly 86% seen once. The sequence came from a man aged 18-30 years in good health and CMV-seronegative. Sample: PBMCs. The chain uses TRBV10-3 and TRBJ1-2; no firm D call. The CDR3 loop reads CAIMSSNYGYTF. In DNA form, the CDR3 reads TGTGCCATCATGTCCAGTAACTATGGCTACACCTTC.